Listed here are 31 T cell receptor beta chains from one sample, sequenced in a study of blood T cell repertoires in COVID-19. Using immunoSEQ multiplex PCR, the repertoire was profiled, and TCRdb retains in-frame clones only, with some absent. The profile covers around 60,000 clones, with roughly 72% appearing a single time and 4.5% to 5% taken by the ten largest. The sequencing sample was made of peripheral blood. The origin of the receptors is a woman in her 70s with COVID-19, enrolled during active disease.

The chain carries TRBV18 and TRBJ2-3; D call uncertain. Trimming shortened V by 3 bases and J by 6 bases, and 4 bases separated the two germline ends. CDR1 KGHSH and CDR2 LQKENI come from the germline V gene. The CDR3 contains 11 residues. This CDR3 is CASSPRDTQYF. The CDR3 DNA reads as TGTGCCAGCTCACCTCGGGATACGCAGTATTTT.

The CDR3 spells CATSVQGGGPQHF. The CDR3 DNA reads TGTGCCACCAGTGTTCAGGGGGGAGGGCCCCAGCATTTT. The J gene is TRBJ1-5, the V gene TRBV24-1; 7 bases map to TRBD1. With 5 bases clipped from V and 9 bases from J, the junction kept 6 bases outside the gene matches. The CDR3 runs 13 residues. Per the germline V gene, CDR1 is KGHDR and CDR2 is SFDVKD.

This clone was counted a few times. The chain joins TRBV4-3 to TRBJ1-1; possible D gene TRBD1, 5 bases. V lost 4 bases and J 3 bases, leaving 9 bases between the germline ends. The germline CDR1 and CDR2 sequences are LGHNA and YSLEER. The length of the CDR3 is 13 residues. The CDR3 protein is CASSRGRDTEAFF. The DNA of the CDR3 is TGCGCCAGCAGCCGGGGCAGAGACACTGAAGCTTTCTTT.

The V call is TRBV4-1, the J call TRBJ2-1; no clear D. V was cut by 1 base and J by 0 bases, with 7 bases left in between. Germline CDR1 is MGHRA and CDR2 is YSYEKL. This CDR3 is built from 15 residues. The DNA of the CDR3 is TGCGCCAGCAGCCAAGTATCCCTCTCCTACAATGAGCAGTTCTTC. This encodes CASSQVSLSYNEQFF.

CDR3 in DNA: TGTGCCAGCAGCCTAACCGCAGTGGGCTCTAACTATGGCTACACCTTC. Protein product: CASSLTAVGSNYGYTF. The V gene is TRBV3-1 (or the pseudogene TRBV3-2), the J gene TRBJ1-2, with D hard to call. Trimming stripped 4 bases from V and 0 bases from J, with 15 bases between. Germline V CDR1 and CDR2: LGHDT, YNNKEL (reference sequence). The CDR3 sequence is 16 residues long.

This chain joins TRBV5-1 and TRBJ2-1, with TRBD2 matching 10 bases. J was trimmed by 7 bases and V by 5 bases; bases with no gene match: 12. The CDR3 is 16 amino acids. Germline CDR1 is SGHRS and CDR2 is YFSETQ. The CDR3 region is CASRSLAGEGKNEQFF. The CDR3, as DNA: TGCGCCAGCAGGTCTCTAGCGGGAGAGGGGAAAAATGAGCAGTTCTTC.

V usage is TRBV7-2 and J usage is TRBJ1-1; a weak D match, TRBD1 (5 bases). CDR1 is SGHTA, CDR2 FQGNSA, per germline. The CDR3 spans 14 residues. V was cut by 5 bases and J by 4 bases, with 14 bases left in between. The CDR3 sequence: CASSTRVYGTEAFF. In DNA, the CDR3 is TGTGCCAGCAGCACCAGGGTTTACGGCACTGAAGCTTTCTTT.

This clone is a singleton in its sample. V gene TRBV19 combines with J gene TRBJ1-2, with 7 bases aligning to TRBD1. The CDR3 loop spans 14 amino acids. V lost 5 bases and J lost 4; bases outside the gene matches: 7. The germline V gene has CDR1 LNHDA and CDR2 SQIVND (reference sequence). The CDR3 loop is CASSVGQDFYGYTF. As DNA, the CDR3 is TGTGCCAGTAGTGTAGGACAGGACTTCTATGGCTACACCTTC. Drawing the rest from reference TRBV19 and TRBJ1-2, the complete variable domain is DGGITQSPKYLFRKEGQNVTLSCEQNLNHDAMYWYRQDPGQGLRLIYYSQIVNDFQKGDIAEGYSVSREKKESFPLTVTSAQKNPTAFYLCASSVGQDFYGYTFGSGTRLTVV.

The chain is built from TRBV9 and TRBJ1-1; maybe TRBD1 (6 bases). Germline V gene data show CDR1 as SGDLS and CDR2 as YYNGEE. The CDR3 loop spans 16 amino acids. V was clipped by 3 bases and J by 7 bases, with 22 bases between them. The CDR3 DNA sequence: TGTGCCAGCAGCGGAGGCGAAGGGGGGGGGAGGAGTGAAGCTTTCTTT. This codes for CASSGGEGGGRSEAFF.

The chain has TRBV21-1 and TRBJ2-7; the DNA was not compared with TRBD1, the D call given in the table. TRBV21-1 corresponds to a pseudogene. The CDR3 runs to 15 residues. The CDR3 is CASSKSYSNPYEQYV. In DNA, the CDR3 is TGTGCCAGCAGCAAATCTTACAGCAATCCCTACGAGCAGTACGTC.

This clone was counted a few times. This chain connects TRBV28 to TRBJ1-1; maybe TRBD1 (6 bases). CDR3 size: 14 residues. Germline loops: CDR1 MDHEN, CDR2 SYDVKM. The ends were cut back, 4 bases at V and 1 base at J, with 10 bases in the middle. CDR3 sequence reads: CASSSQGWNTEAFF. CDR3 in DNA: TGTGCCAGCAGTTCGCAGGGGTGGAACACTGAAGCTTTCTTT. Filled out from reference TRBV28 and TRBJ1-1, the complete variable domain reads DVKVTQSSRYLVKRTGEKVFLECVQDMDHENMFWYRQDPGLGLRLIYFSYDVKMKEKGDIPEGYSVSREKKERFSLILESASTNQTSMYLCASSSQGWNTEAFFGQGTRLTVV.

This rearrangement joins TRBV20-1 to TRBJ2-1; TRBD2 matches 11 bases. The CDR3 sequence is 11 residues long. Trimming removed 5 bases from V and 15 bases from J; junction bases left unmatched: 6. From germline, CDR1 is DFQATT and CDR2 SNEGSKA (reference sequence). The CDR3 coding sequence is TGCAGTGCTGTAGCGGGAGGGCCACCGTTCTTC. It specifies CSAVAGGPPFF.

The chain uses TRBV29-1 and TRBJ1-2, with D unclear. The CDR3 consists of 18 residues. Trimming removed 2 bases from V and 0 bases from J, with 22 bases in between. Germline V CDR1 and CDR2: SQVTM, ANQGSEA. The DNA of the CDR3 is TGCAGCGTTGAACCTCCGCGCCCAACAGTACTAGCTAACTATGGCTACACCTTC. As protein: CSVEPPRPTVLANYGYTF. Full variable domain (outside the CDR3, taken from reference TRBV29-1 and TRBJ1-2): SAVISQKPSRDICQRGTSLTIQCQVDSQVTMMFWYRQQPGQSLTLIATANQGSEATYESGFVIDKFPISRPNLTFSTLTVSNMSPEDSSIYLCSVEPPRPTVLANYGYTFGSGTRLTVV.

The CDR3, as DNA: TGTGCCAGCAGCCAAGATCGGACAGGGGGCAAGGCTTTCTTT. This gives the protein CASSQDRTGGKAFF. The chain combines TRBV3-1 (or the pseudogene TRBV3-2) with TRBJ1-1; the match to TRBD1 covers 11 bases. Germline lookup yields CDR1 LGHDT and CDR2 YNNKEL (reference sequence). The CDR3 is 14 amino acids. V dropped 0 bases and J dropped 11; count of bases not matched to a gene: 5.

This chain links TRBV5-6 with TRBJ2-4; D might be TRBD2 (7 bases). The germline gives CDR1 SGHDT, CDR2 YYEEEE. The germline V and J ends were trimmed by 5 bases and 1 base, with 16 bases remaining between them. The CDR3 totals 16 residues. The CDR3 nucleotides are TGTGCCAGCAGACCGGGGAGGGGGGACGCCAAAAACATTCAGTACTTC. Residues: CASRPGRGDAKNIQYF.

The rearrangement uses TRBV18 and TRBJ2-3; D unclear. The CDR3 is 13 residues long. CDR1 KGHSH and CDR2 LQKENI come from the germline V gene. CDR3 DNA sequence: TGTGCTGGCCAGGTGACCTCCACAGATACGCAGTATTTT. It specifies CAGQVTSTDTQYF.

This chain links TRBV20-1 with TRBJ1-1; D might be TRBD1 (5 bases). With 3 bases removed from V and 0 bases from J, the gap between germline ends came to 11 bases. In germline, CDR1 is DFQATT, CDR2 SNEGSKA (reference sequence). The CDR3 is 14 residues long. Here the CDR3 DNA reads TGCAGTGCTAGTAGTGCAGGGTTGAACACTGAAGCTTTCTTT. It is translated as CSASSAGLNTEAFF.

This sequence joins TRBV7-2 and TRBJ1-2; D uncertain. The CDR3 has 15 amino acids. Trimming shortened V by 4 bases and J by 0 bases, and 12 bases separated the two germline ends. The V gene's germline CDR1 is SGHTA and CDR2 FQGNSA. For the CDR3, the DNA is TGTGCCAGCAGCTCTCGCGGGAGAACTAACTATGGCTACACCTTC. Translated, it gives CASSSRGRTNYGYTF.

The CDR3 protein is CASSQPGSYEQYF. CDR3 DNA: TGTGCCAGCAGCCAACCGGGCTCCTACGAGCAGTACTTC. The rearrangement joins TRBV3-1 (or the pseudogene TRBV3-2) to TRBJ2-7; D gene ambiguous. This CDR3 has 13 amino acids. Germline V gives CDR1 LGHDT, CDR2 YNNKEL (reference sequence). V shed 2 bases and J shed 0 bases, with 5 bases lying between them.

V usage is TRBV10-3 and J usage is TRBJ1-1; possibly TRBD1 for D (6 bases). Trimming took 0 bases from V and 5 from J, leaving 13 bases between them. The CDR3 has 15 residues. Germline CDR1 ENHRY, CDR2 SYGVKD. CDR3 loop: CAISESRGIGTEAFF. The CDR3 nucleotides read TGTGCCATCAGTGAGTCTAGGGGGATTGGGACTGAAGCTTTCTTT.

This clone was seen a few times. The V and J genes are TRBV11-2 and TRBJ2-2; tentative D call: TRBD2 (5 bases). Looked up from germline, CDR1 is SGHAT and CDR2 is FQNNGV. This CDR3 has 15 amino acids. The ends were cut back, 5 bases at V and 1 base at J, with 11 bases in the middle. The CDR3 loop reads CASSLVGVNTGELFF. The CDR3 DNA reads TGTGCCAGCAGCCTCGTGGGAGTGAACACCGGGGAGCTGTTTTTT.

This rearrangement joins TRBV5-1 to TRBJ1-1; 7 bases match TRBD1. The length of the CDR3 is 14 residues. CDR1 and CDR2 (germline): SGHRS, YFSETQ. The V gene end was trimmed by 5 bases and the J gene end by 1 base; junction bases not matched to a gene: 5. As DNA, the CDR3 is TGCGCCAGCAGTCTGACAGGGTCGAACACTGAAGCTTTCTTT. This gives the protein CASSLTGSNTEAFF. Variable domain in full (rest from reference TRBV5-1 and TRBJ1-1): KAGVTQTPRYLIKTRGQQVTLSCSPISGHRSVSWYQQTPGQGLQFLFEYFSETQRNKGNFPGRFSGRQFSNSRSEMNVSTLELGDSALYLCASSLTGSNTEAFFGQGTRLTVV.

V gene TRBV4-3 combines with J gene TRBJ2-3, with TRBD2 matching over 11 bases. Unmatched junction bases numbered 9, after V lost 0 bases and J lost 4 bases. CDR1 LGHNA and CDR2 YSLEER come from the germline V gene. There are 18 residues in the CDR3. CDR3 sequence: CASSQDLRPSGGPDTQYF. The CDR3 nucleotides read TGCGCCAGCAGCCAAGATCTACGGCCTAGCGGGGGGCCAGATACGCAGTATTTT.

This clone showed up just a few times. This rearrangement joins TRBV29-1 to TRBJ1-2; D is unresolved. Deletions cut 1 base from V and 6 bases from J, with 12 bases between. The CDR3 length is 13 residues. The germline gives CDR1 SQVTM, CDR2 ANQGSEA. For the CDR3, the DNA is TGCAGCGTTGAAGTTCGGCGAGGAGATGGCTACACCTTC. This translates into CSVEVRRGDGYTF.

The rearrangement joins TRBV4-1 to TRBJ1-4; 7 nucleotides match TRBD1. The CDR3 totals 15 residues. J was trimmed by 7 bases and V by 4 bases; bases with no gene match: 9. Germline CDR1 and CDR2: MGHRA and YSYEKL. CDR3 sequence reads: CASSRFRGSGEKLFF. The CDR3 DNA reads as TGCGCCAGCAGCCGCTTCAGGGGGTCCGGTGAAAAACTGTTTTTT.

The V gene is TRBV10-2, the J gene TRBJ1-4; D call uncertain. Germline values: CDR1 WSHSY, CDR2 SAAADI. V lost 6 bases to trimming and J lost 13 bases, with 15 bases between them. CDR3 length: 12 amino acids. Here the CDR3 DNA reads TGCGCCAGCAGGGGCGGAGGGCTCACACTGTTTTTT. This encodes CASRGGGLTLFF.

The genes are TRBV10-2 and TRBJ2-3; TRBD2 agrees at 8 bases. V was pared by 2 bases and J by 5 bases, with 6 bases of the junction left unmatched. The CDR3 sequence is 15 residues long. Germline CDR1 WSHSY, CDR2 SAAADI. The CDR3 sequence is CASSERGGQGDTQYF. In DNA form, the CDR3 reads TGCGCCAGCAGTGAGCGGGGGGGCCAGGGAGATACGCAGTATTTT.

This clone came up a few times. The J gene is TRBJ1-1, the V gene TRBV7-9, with a tentative D call TRBD1 (6 bases). Germline V CDR1 and CDR2: SEHNR, FQNEAQ (reference sequence). The CDR3 length is 12 residues. The germline V and J ends were trimmed by 6 bases and 9 bases, with 14 bases remaining between them. CDR3 residues: CASRGDMAQAFF. CDR3 sequence (DNA): TGTGCCAGCAGGGGGGACATGGCCCAAGCTTTCTTT.

The chain has TRBV10-3 and TRBJ1-1; weak D call: TRBD1 (5 bases). V lost 6 bases, J lost 1 base, and 15 bases lay in between. From germline, CDR1 is ENHRY and CDR2 SYGVKD. The CDR3 length is 15 residues. The CDR3 loop reads CAISSTPRGNTEAFF. In DNA, the CDR3 is TGTGCCATCAGCTCCACTCCTAGGGGGAACACTGAAGCTTTCTTT.

This rearrangement joins TRBV24-1 to TRBJ2-2; 7 bases line up with TRBD1. Germline V gene sequence: CDR1 KGHDR, CDR2 SFDVKD. The CDR3 contains 16 residues. Trimming cost V 4 bases and J 1 base; bases outside gene matches: 5. In nucleotides, the CDR3 is TGTGCCACCAGTGAGACGGGACAGCTGAACACCGGGGAGCTGTTTTTT. This sequence encodes CATSETGQLNTGELFF.

The chain links TRBV5-4 to TRBJ2-1; 11 nucleotides line up with TRBD1. Germline-derived CDR1 and CDR2 are SGHNT and YYREEE (reference sequence). With 4 bases clipped from V and 7 bases from J, the junction kept 10 bases outside the gene matches. The CDR3 totals 16 residues. The CDR3 coding sequence is TGTGCCAGCAGCCCAACTGGGGGGACAGGGGGAAATGAGCAGTTCTTC. Translation gives CASSPTGGTGGNEQFF.